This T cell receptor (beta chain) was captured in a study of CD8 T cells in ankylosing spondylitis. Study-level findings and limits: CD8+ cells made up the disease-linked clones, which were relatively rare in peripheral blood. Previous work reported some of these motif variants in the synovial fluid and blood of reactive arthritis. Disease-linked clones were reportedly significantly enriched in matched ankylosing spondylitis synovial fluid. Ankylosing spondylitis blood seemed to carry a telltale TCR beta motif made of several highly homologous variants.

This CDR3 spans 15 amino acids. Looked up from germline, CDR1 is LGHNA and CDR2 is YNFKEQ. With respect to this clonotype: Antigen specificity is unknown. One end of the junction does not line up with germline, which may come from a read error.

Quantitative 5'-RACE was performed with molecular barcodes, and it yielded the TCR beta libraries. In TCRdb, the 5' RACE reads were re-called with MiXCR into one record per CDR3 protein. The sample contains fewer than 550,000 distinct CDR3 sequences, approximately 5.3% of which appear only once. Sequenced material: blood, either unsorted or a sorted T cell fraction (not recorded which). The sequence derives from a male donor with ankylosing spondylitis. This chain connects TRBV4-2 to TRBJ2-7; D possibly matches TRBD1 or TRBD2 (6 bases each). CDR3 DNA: TGTGCCATCAGCCAAGGTGAGGGGGGCTCCTACGAGCAGTACTTC. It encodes CAISQGEGGSYEQYF.